These 5 T cell receptor beta chains were all obtained from the same sample, sequenced in a study of shared clonotypes between healthy human individuals. Profiled with immunoSEQ multiplex PCR; TCRdb holds only in-frame clones, not every one. Of some 2,100,000 clones in the sample, just over 90% were seen once. Naive CD8 cells lacked CD45RO and underwent positive selection for CCR7, leaving out terminally differentiated effector memory CD45RA+ cells. The source material was naive CD8+ T cells from PBMCs. The receptor set was obtained from a man younger than 35 in good health. Some clones in this sample may be carry-over from other donors' samples.

This clone was seen more than once but under ten times. This chain links TRBV19 with TRBJ1-1; D might be TRBD1 (6 bases). Germline V gene data show CDR1 as LNHDA and CDR2 as SQIVND (reference sequence). Trimming removed 6 bases at V and 6 bases at J, with 14 bases between. The CDR3 has 13 amino acids. Here the CDR3 DNA reads TGTGCCAGTAGCATCGGGGGCTTGTCTGAAGCTTTCTTT. Translation gives CASSIGGLSEAFF.

The rearrangement uses TRBV7-3 and TRBJ1-1; 10 bases match TRBD1. The CDR3 runs to 15 residues. V was clipped by 2 bases and J by 1 base; unmatched bases: 1. CDR1 is SGHTA, CDR2 FQGTGA, per germline. The CDR3 loop is CASSLGTGENTEAFF. The CDR3 DNA sequence: TGTGCCAGCAGCTTAGGGACAGGGGAGAACACTGAAGCTTTCTTT.

The V call is TRBV4-1, the J call TRBJ2-7; D is possibly TRBD1 (6 bases). There are 16 residues in the CDR3. The V gene's germline CDR1 is MGHRA and CDR2 YSYEKL. The V gene lost 0 bases and the J gene lost 0 bases, with 12 bases spanning the gap. CDR3 nucleotides: TGCGCCAGCAGCCAAGAGAGTCAGGGGCTCTCCTACGAGCAGTACTTC. It codes for CASSQESQGLSYEQYF.

In the case of this clone: Distinct nucleotide sequences in the sample also encode this CDR3. The J gene is TRBJ2-3, the V gene TRBV7-9; D gene uncertain. The CDR3 consists of 12 residues. Trimming cost V 4 bases and J 2 bases, with 4 bases left between them. Germline V gene lookup returns CDR1 SEHNR and CDR2 FQNEAQ (reference sequence). The CDR3 sequence is CASSSHTDTQYF. The CDR3 bases are TGTGCCAGCAGCTCTCACACAGATACGCAGTATTTT.

This sequence joins TRBV7-9 and TRBJ2-7; D uncertain. V lost 8 bases to trimming and J lost 1 base, with 12 bases between them. The CDR3 runs 13 residues. Per the germline V gene, CDR1 is SEHNR and CDR2 is FQNEAQ (reference sequence). This CDR3 reads CASGRPSSYEQYF. CDR3 DNA: TGTGCCAGCGGCCGACCCTCGTCCTACGAGCAGTACTTC.